The 4 T cell receptor beta chains below were found in one sample sequenced in a study of blood T cells in healthy people across ages. The authors ran a second PCR of 7 to 11 cycles using a sample-barcoded 5' primer and a J-beta primer mix. TCRdb ran MiXCR on the 5' RACE reads and lists one entry per CDR3 protein. The sample lists about a million distinct CDR3 sequences, 35% to 45% occurring once. The sample consisted of blood. The receptors derive from a man aged 18 to 35 in good health.

There are a few counts of this clonotype. The V call is TRBV6-2 or TRBV6-3, the J call TRBJ2-1; D gene unclear. CDR1 and CDR2 (germline): MNHEY, SVGEGT. Trimming shortened V by 2 bases and J by 8 bases, and 7 bases separated the two germline ends. The CDR3 is made up of 12 amino acids. The chain's CDR3 is CASSYEGYEQFF. DNA for the CDR3: TGTGCCAGCAGTTACGAAGGATATGAGCAGTTCTTC.

With regard to this clonotype: Because it lacks the conserved phenylalanine or tryptophan at the end, this CDR3 is likely a read error. This chain joins TRBV5-1 and TRBJ2-1; TRBD1 aligns across 7 bases. There are 14 residues in the CDR3. Trimming at V came to 0 bases and at J to 7 bases, leaving 4 bases not matched to a gene. CDR1 and CDR2 (germline): SGHRS, YFSETQ. CDR3 loop: CASSLEYRGNEQFL. The CDR3 region has the DNA TGCGCCAGCAGCTTGGAATACAGGGGAAATGAGCAGTTCCTC.

This clonotype turned up a few times. The V call is TRBV20-1, the J call TRBJ2-3, with 8 bases that match TRBD2. The germline CDR1 and CDR2 sequences are DFQATT and SNEGSKA (reference sequence). The CDR3 runs to 18 residues. Germline trimming cut 5 bases from V and 2 bases from J; bases unmatched to any gene: 18. Here the CDR3 DNA reads TGCAGTGCTGACAGCGGGGGAGGTCACCACGCTTACACAGATACGCAGTATTTT. Translating gives CSADSGGGHHAYTDTQYF.

This clonotype appeared many times. The chain employs TRBV20-1 and TRBJ1-1; D not certain. The CDR3 runs 11 residues. V lost 3 bases and J lost 3, with 5 bases in between. Germline CDR1 reads DFQATT; CDR2 reads SNEGSKA (reference sequence). The CDR3 coding sequence is TGCAGTGCTAGCTCCTACACTGAAGCTTTCTTT. The encoded protein is CSASSYTEAFF.